This T cell receptor (beta chain) was recovered during a study of T and B cells in COVID-19 patients. Multiplex PCR with BIOMED2 TRB-A/B primer pools amplified TRB rearrangements. TCRdb itself ran the multiplex PCR reads through MiXCR, one entry per CDR3 protein. The sample has approximately 8,100 distinct CDR3 sequences; under 30% are singletons. CDR1 is SQVTM and CDR2 is ANQGSEA in the germline V gene. This CDR3 is 12 amino acids long. The ends lost 6 bases at V and 2 bases at J; junction bases unmatched: 2. From blood, roughly 220-550 ng of genomic DNA served as TRB template. By its share, this clonotype is medium-sized (0.01 to 0.1%).

This TCR derives from a human donor with active COVID-19. The chain joins TRBV29-1 to TRBJ2-5; TRBD2 aligns across 8 bases. Material for sequencing was blood. The CDR3 reads CSVLAGQETQYF. The CDR3, as DNA: TGCAGCGTCTTAGCGGGGCAAGAGACCCAGTACTTC.